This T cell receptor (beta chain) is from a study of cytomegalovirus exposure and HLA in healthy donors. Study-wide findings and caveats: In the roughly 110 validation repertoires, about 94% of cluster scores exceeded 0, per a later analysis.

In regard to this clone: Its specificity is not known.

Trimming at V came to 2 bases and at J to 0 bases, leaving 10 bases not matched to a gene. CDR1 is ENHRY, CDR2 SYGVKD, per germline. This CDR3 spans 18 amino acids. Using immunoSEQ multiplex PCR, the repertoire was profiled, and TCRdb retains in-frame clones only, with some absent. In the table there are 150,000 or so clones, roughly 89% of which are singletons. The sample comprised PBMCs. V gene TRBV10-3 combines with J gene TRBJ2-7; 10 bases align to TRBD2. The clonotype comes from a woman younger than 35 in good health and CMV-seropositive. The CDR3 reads CAISESVSGGTYSYEQYF. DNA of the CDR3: TGTGCCATCAGTGAGAGCGTTAGCGGGGGGACCTACTCCTACGAGCAGTACTTC.